This T cell receptor beta chain comes out of a study of cytomegalovirus exposure and HLA in healthy donors. General study findings and limits: Associated with cytomegalovirus, according to the listing, were 170 or so TCR beta chains. In an earlier analysis, about 90% or about 30%: the productive usage of most TCR beta V segments. Per published reports, the classifier diagnosed cytomegalovirus status with high specificity and sensitivity.

There are 11 residues in the CDR3. Trimming pared 4 bases from V and 5 bases from J, leaving 8 bases between. Germline V CDR1 and CDR2: SQVTM, ANQGSEA. Turning to this clone: Its matching antigen is unknown.

A multiplex PCR was run with 60 Vbeta primers and 13 Jbeta primers. Sequencing used immunoSEQ multiplex PCR; TCRdb keeps in-frame clones, though not all of them. The sample has 200,000 to 250,000 clones, under 80% seen once. The sample comprised PBMCs. This chain joins TRBV29-1 and TRBJ2-5; weak D call: TRBD2 (6 bases). This clonotype originated in a girl under 10 years old in good health and CMV-seronegative. The CDR3 coding sequence is TGCAGCGTTGGGGGGGACGAGACCCAGTACTTC. This translates into CSVGGDETQYF.